The source of this T cell receptor (beta chain) is a study of cytomegalovirus exposure and HLA in healthy donors. V was cut by 8 bases and J by 3 bases, with 25 bases left in between. The germline V gene has CDR1 MNHEY and CDR2 SMNVEV (reference sequence). This CDR3 is built from 17 residues. About this clone itself: Antigen: not known.

The primer mix had 60 Vbeta and 13 Jbeta primers. Only in-frame clones appear in the TCRdb table, and some are missing; sequencing was by immunoSEQ multiplex PCR. The repertoire has roughly 120,000 clones, 74% of them found once; the top ten carry around 4%. Findings of the study overall: In a later analysis, TCR beta V- and J-gene trimming showed a link to a missense DCLRE1C variant. Most of the TCR beta V segments (in an earlier analysis) were productive either about 90% or about 30% of the time.

J is TRBJ1-2 and V is TRBV27; D is ambiguous. Material for sequencing was PBMCs. The sequence was collected from a woman between 45 and 60 years old in good health and CMV-seropositive. The CDR3 DNA follows: TGTGCCAGCGGATCCCCCGGATGGCAGGCCGGATACTATGGCTACACCTTC. Translated: CASGSPGWQAGYYGYTF.